The rows below give T cell receptor beta chains drawn from one sample of a study of blood T cell repertoires in COVID-19. Assay: immunoSEQ multiplex PCR; the TCRdb copy retains only in-frame clones and omits some. The sample holds about 120,000 clones, around 89% seen once. The sequencing input was peripheral blood. Receptors originate from a human donor with acute or convalescent COVID-19. The donor label of this sample is uncertain. The conserved cysteine and the conserved F or W are not part of the CDR3 here. Clone size is stated in some rows and not others, as once, few, many or a class when expanded.

clone_size	v_call	j_call	cdr3_aa
-	TRBV19	TRBJ1-5	ASSTSRYSGTDTVGGQPQH
-	TRBV29-1	TRBJ1-1	SVASGAYIEAF
-	TRBV5-1	TRBJ2-7	ASSLGRPSPSREQY
-	TRBV19	TRBJ2-5	ASSIFGEGTETQY
once	TRBV11-3	TRBJ2-1	ASIPYQPDTPSYNEQF
-	TRBV5-1	TRBJ1-2	ASSSQGDGYT
-	TRBV27	TRBJ2-1	ASNLAGGDEQF
-	TRBV5-6	TRBJ1-3	ASSSSGTGGNTIY
-	TRBV5-4	TRBJ2-2	ASSGRGGGTGELF
-	TRBV4-1	TRBJ2-7	ASSVREDGPEQY
-	TRBV18	TRBJ1-3	ASSPPLPGVSGNTIY
-	TRBV19	TRBJ1-2	ASHSPDRGNYGYT
few	TRBV28	TRBJ2-4	ASSPPGWPEPLAKNIQY
-	TRBV6-5	TRBJ2-7	ASSYSLAGSYEQY
-	TRBV6-1	TRBJ1-2	ASSEGGDYGYT
once	TRBV9	TRBJ2-7	ASGTSGTPWEQY
-	TRBV6-1	TRBJ1-3	ASSEQTGPGNTIY
-	TRBV2	TRBJ1-5	ASSDVVGNQPQH
-	TRBV7-2	TRBJ1-5	ASSSLYNQPQH
-	TRBV18	TRBJ1-5	ASSSSGNQPQH
-	TRBV9	TRBJ2-2	ASSVVGGMNTGELF
-	TRBV5-1	TRBJ2-1	ASSWGLAGEIGEQF
-	TRBV2	TRBJ2-2	ASNQRDNTGELF
-	TRBV5-6	TRBJ1-2	ASSPAPSIEHYGYT